These 7 T cell receptor beta chains were sequenced from one sample in a study of T-cell memory formation after mild COVID-19. Using its own MiXCR run on the 5' RACE reads, TCRdb lists one record per CDR3 protein. The sample lists around 300,000 distinct CDR3 sequences; about a sixth were seen once. What was sequenced was PBMCs or a T cell subset sorted from them (not recorded which). The receptors stem from a man younger than 35 who had mild COVID-19 (a few samples of this study predate the infection). Cell type and time point are not known.

This chain links TRBV29-1 with TRBJ2-6, with D unclear. This CDR3 has 14 amino acids. Trimming shortened V by 4 bases and J by 0 bases, and 7 bases separated the two germline ends. CDR1 is SQVTM, CDR2 ANQGSEA, per germline. The CDR3 here is CSVGGSSGANVLTF. The DNA for the CDR3 is TGCAGCGTTGGGGGTAGCTCTGGGGCCAACGTCCTGACTTTC.

This clonotype appeared a single time. The chain employs TRBV7-2 and TRBJ2-3; 9 bases are a match to TRBD2. Germline loops: CDR1 SGHTA, CDR2 FQGNSA. V was pared by 6 bases and J by 5 bases, with 9 bases of the junction left unmatched. CDR3 size: 15 residues. This chain's CDR3 is CASSWSSGVGDTQYF. DNA for the CDR3: TGTGCCAGCAGTTGGTCTAGCGGGGTTGGAGATACGCAGTATTTT.

The genes are TRBV7-3 and TRBJ2-1; TRBD1 agrees at 12 bases. Unmatched junction bases numbered 4, after V lost 0 bases and J lost 7 bases. CDR3 length: 16 amino acids. The germline V gene has CDR1 SGHTA and CDR2 FQGTGA. CDR3 DNA sequence: TGTGCCAGCAGCTTAACCCGGGACAGGGGGCTAAATGAGCAGTTCTTC. Protein product: CASSLTRDRGLNEQFF.

CDR3 sequence: CASSVDGEPEKLFF. As DNA, the CDR3 is TGTGCCAGCAGCGTAGACGGAGAGCCTGAAAAACTGTTTTTT. The chain recombines TRBV9 with TRBJ1-4; D not resolved. Germline V CDR1 and CDR2: SGDLS, YYNGEE. V was shortened by 0 bases and J by 7 bases, with 10 bases between the two germline ends. The CDR3 has 14 residues.

J is TRBJ2-2 and V is TRBV10-3; 12 nucleotides align to TRBD1. This CDR3 contains 16 residues. Per the germline V gene, CDR1 is ENHRY and CDR2 is SYGVKD. The junction had 7 bases not matched to a gene; V was cut back by 4 bases and J by 7 bases. The CDR3 DNA sequence: TGTGCCATCAGTGTGGCCGGGACAGGGGGCAGCGGGGAGCTGTTTTTT. Translated: CAISVAGTGGSGELFF.

Here the CDR3 DNA reads TGTGCCAGCGCGACGACGGGGACTGAAGCTTTCTTT. Protein: CASATTGTEAFF. The genes are TRBV19 and TRBJ1-1; D ambiguous. The CDR3 covers 12 residues. Per germline, CDR1 LNHDA and CDR2 SQIVND (reference sequence). Trimming removed 9 bases from V and 5 bases from J, with 13 bases in between.

The chain uses TRBV11-2 and TRBJ1-2, with 9 bases matching TRBD1. The germline gives CDR1 SGHAT, CDR2 FQNNGV. CDR3 length: 16 residues. V lost 0 bases and J lost 5; bases outside the gene matches: 7. Written as DNA, the CDR3 is TGTGCCAGCAGCTTAGACCGGGACAGGGTTCTTTATGGCTACACCTTC. Its translation is CASSLDRDRVLYGYTF. Variable domain in full (rest from reference TRBV11-2 and TRBJ1-2): EAGVAQSPRYKIIEKRQSVAFWCNPISGHATLYWYQQILGQGPKLLIQFQNNGVVDDSQLPKDRFSAERLKGVDSTLKIQPAKLEDSAVYLCASSLDRDRVLYGYTFGSGTRLTVV.